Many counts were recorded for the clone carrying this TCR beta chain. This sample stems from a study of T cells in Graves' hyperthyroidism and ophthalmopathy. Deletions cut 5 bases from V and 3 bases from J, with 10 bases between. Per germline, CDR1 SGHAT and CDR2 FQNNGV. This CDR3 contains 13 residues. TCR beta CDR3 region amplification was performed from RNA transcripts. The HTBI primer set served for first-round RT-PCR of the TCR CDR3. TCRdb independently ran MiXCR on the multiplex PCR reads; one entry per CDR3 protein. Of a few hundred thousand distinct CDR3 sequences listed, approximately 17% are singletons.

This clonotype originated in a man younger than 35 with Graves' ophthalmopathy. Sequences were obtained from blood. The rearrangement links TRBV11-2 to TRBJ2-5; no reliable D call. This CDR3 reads CASSRTTEETQYF. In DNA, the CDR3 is TGTGCCAGCAGCCGTACTACAGAAGAGACCCAGTACTTC. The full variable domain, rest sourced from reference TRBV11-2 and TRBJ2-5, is EAGVAQSPRYKIIEKRQSVAFWCNPISGHATLYWYQQILGQGPKLLIQFQNNGVVDDSQLPKDRFSAERLKGVDSTLKIQPAKLEDSAVYLCASSRTTEETQYFGPGTRLLVL.